A single sample gave rise to the 20 T cell receptor beta chains below, sequenced in a study of CD8 T cells in ankylosing spondylitis. TCRdb re-analysed the 5' RACE reads in MiXCR, keeping a single row per CDR3 protein. The sample records hundreds of thousands of distinct CDR3 sequences, about a quarter being singletons. The material sequenced was blood, either unsorted or a sorted T cell fraction (not recorded which). The receptors originated from a male donor with ankylosing spondylitis or in good health (not recorded which).

This clonotype was observed a handful of times. V usage is TRBV29-1 and J usage is TRBJ1-2; weak D call: TRBD1 (5 bases). The CDR3 extends over 12 amino acids. Trimming left V 2 bases short and J 4 bases short, with 8 bases between. CDR1 and CDR2 from the germline V gene are SQVTM and ANQGSEA. As DNA, the CDR3 is TGCAGCGTTGAAAAAACAGGCTATGGCTACACCTTC. Translating gives CSVEKTGYGYTF.

The chain is built from TRBV6-1 and TRBJ1-5, with 7 bases that match TRBD1. V shed 5 bases, J shed 2 bases, and the junction held 9 bases outside the gene matches. Germline loops: CDR1 MNHNS, CDR2 SASEGT. This CDR3 contains 16 residues. The CDR3 DNA reads TGTGCCAGCAGTATAAGGACAGGCCTGGGCAATCAGCCCCAGCATTTT. It is translated as CASSIRTGLGNQPQHF.

This clonotype appeared a few times. The CDR3 reads CSARTSGRSMSSYEQYF. The CDR3 DNA reads as TGCAGTGCTCGGACTAGCGGGAGATCCATGAGCTCCTACGAGCAGTACTTC. The chain has TRBV20-1 and TRBJ2-7, with TRBD2 matching over 13 bases. J gave up 0 bases and V 5 bases, and 10 bases lay outside the gene matches. The CDR3 sequence is 17 residues long. Per the germline V gene, CDR1 is DFQATT and CDR2 is SNEGSKA (reference sequence).

This clonotype has a handful of counts. The rearrangement joins TRBV20-1 to TRBJ2-7; TRBD2 matches at 8 bases. J was trimmed by 6 bases and V by 5 bases; bases with no gene match: 15. CDR1 is DFQATT, CDR2 SNEGSKA, per germline (reference sequence). The CDR3 is 15 amino acids. In DNA form, the CDR3 reads TGCAGTGCTGGGAGCCGTAGCGGGGAGTTCTCCGAGCAGTACTTC. Amino acid sequence: CSAGSRSGEFSEQYF.

A few counts support this clonotype. The rearrangement uses TRBV5-1 and TRBJ2-7; tentatively, D is TRBD1 (6 bases). The V and J ends lost 1 base and 3 bases respectively, with 11 bases between them. Germline loops: CDR1 SGHRS, CDR2 YFSETQ. There are 14 residues in the CDR3. The CDR3 DNA reads as TGCGCCAGCAGCTTGTCGGAACAGGGCTACGAGCAGTACTTC. Its protein is CASSLSEQGYEQYF.

This clonotype was recorded a few times. The CDR3: CASSLESSGRTSYNEQFF. In DNA, the CDR3 is TGCGCCAGCAGCTTGGAGTCTAGCGGGAGAACGTCCTACAATGAGCAGTTCTTC. The chain is built from TRBV5-1 and TRBJ2-1, with 10 bases identical to TRBD2. Looked up from germline, CDR1 is SGHRS and CDR2 is YFSETQ. This CDR3 is built from 18 residues. With 0 bases clipped from V and 1 base from J, the junction kept 7 bases outside the gene matches.

This clonotype was detected only a few times. One base away lies a much larger clone, so this may be a sequencing read error. V usage is TRBV12-3 or TRBV12-4 and J usage is TRBJ1-1, with D possibly being TRBD1 (6 bases). The CDR3 length is 12 residues. Between the trimmed V and J ends, which lost 6 bases and 6 bases, there was a span of 11 bases. The CDR3 DNA is TGTGCCAGCAGCCTTAACAGGGCTGAAGCTTTCTTT. This encodes CASSLNRAEAFF.

This clonotype has a count of ten or more. The gene calls are TRBV12-3 or TRBV12-4 and TRBJ2-3; the match to TRBD1 covers 8 bases. The CDR3 is made up of 15 amino acids. The J segment lost 1 base and the V segment lost 6 bases, leaving 6 bases of the junction unmatched. In DNA, the CDR3 is TGTGCCAGCAGACCTGGACAGGGACGCACAGATACGCAGTATTTT. This encodes CASRPGQGRTDTQYF.

A few counts support this clonotype. The chain is built from TRBV5-1 and TRBJ1-1; D not resolved. Germline CDR1 reads SGHRS; CDR2 reads YFSETQ. Trimming shortened V by 0 bases and J by 4 bases, and 10 bases separated the two germline ends. The CDR3 extends over 14 amino acids. The CDR3 region is CASSLDSSATEAFF. The CDR3 DNA follows: TGCGCCAGCAGCTTGGACAGTTCGGCCACTGAAGCTTTCTTT.

The chain joins TRBV11-1 to TRBJ2-1; weak D call: TRBD2 (6 bases). With 3 bases removed from V and 1 base from J, the gap between germline ends came to 19 bases. CDR3 length: 18 residues. CDR1 and CDR2 (germline): SGHAT, FQDESV (reference sequence). CDR3 amino acids: CASSLSFFRERSYNEQFF. In nucleotides, the CDR3 is TGTGCCAGCAGCTTGTCTTTCTTCCGGGAGCGGTCCTACAATGAGCAGTTCTTC.

In this sample, this clonotype turned up a few times. CDR3 coding DNA: TGCAGTGCTCAACTAGCGGGAGGGACAGATACGCAGTATTTT. This codes for CSAQLAGGTDTQYF. V usage is TRBV20-1 and J usage is TRBJ2-3; 13 bases map to TRBD2. The CDR3 totals 14 residues. The V gene end was trimmed by 5 bases and the J gene end by 3 bases; junction bases not matched to a gene: 2. The V gene's germline CDR1 is DFQATT and CDR2 SNEGSKA (reference sequence).

This clonotype was seen only a few times. V and J are TRBV20-1 and TRBJ2-1; TRBD2 matches 7 bases. Germline trimming cut 6 bases from V and 9 bases from J; bases unmatched to any gene: 17. Germline V CDR1 and CDR2: DFQATT, SNEGSKA (reference sequence). This CDR3 spans 15 amino acids. The CDR3 nucleotides are TGCAGTGCCAGCCGGGCGATTGGGGGGGTAGGTGAGCAGTTCTTC. Translating it yields CSASRAIGGVGEQFF.

This clonotype was counted at least ten times. The chain uses TRBV10-3 and TRBJ1-2, with D unclear. With 3 bases removed from V and 7 bases from J, the gap between germline ends came to 15 bases. Germline V lookup: CDR1 ENHRY, CDR2 SYGVKD. This CDR3 contains 14 residues. The CDR3 DNA is TGTGCCATCAGTGAATACCGGGCAGAGGGTGGCTACACCTTC. Protein product: CAISEYRAEGGYTF.

This clonotype was counted once. CDR3 loop: CASRLALSYNEQFF. The CDR3 DNA reads as TGTGCCAGCAGACTAGCTCTTTCCTACAATGAGCAGTTCTTC. The chain links TRBV12-3 or TRBV12-4 to TRBJ2-1; maybe TRBD2 (6 bases). This CDR3 comprises 14 residues. The V and J ends lost 6 bases and 1 base respectively, with 10 bases between them.

The J gene is TRBJ1-1, the V gene TRBV29-1; possible D gene TRBD1, 6 bases. This CDR3 contains 14 residues. CDR1 and CDR2 (germline): SQVTM, ANQGSEA. Trimming pared 5 bases from V and 6 bases from J, leaving 19 bases between. The CDR3 spells CSVQGTQGSPEAFF. For the CDR3, the DNA is TGCAGCGTTCAGGGCACACAGGGCAGCCCTGAAGCTTTCTTT.

This clonotype was detected many times. V and J are TRBV3-1 and TRBJ2-6, with D possibly called TRBD1 or TRBD2 (5 bases each). V was pared by 1 base and J by 0 bases, with 13 bases between. CDR1 LGHDT and CDR2 YNNKEL come from the germline V gene (reference sequence). There are 18 residues in the CDR3. Here the CDR3 DNA reads TGTGCCAGCAGCCAAGGGACCGGGACCTACTCTGGGGCCAACGTCCTGACTTTC. This gives the protein CASSQGTGTYSGANVLTF.

The V and J genes are TRBV6-1 and TRBJ2-2, with 7 bases identical to TRBD2. The germline V gene encodes CDR1 MNHNS and CDR2 SASEGT. The CDR3 has 16 residues. Trimming removed 8 bases from V and 3 bases from J; junction bases left unmatched: 12. The CDR3 DNA reads as TGTGCCAGCTACTCAGGGAGGGGCGGCTACACCGGGGAGCTGTTTTTT. This codes for CASYSGRGGYTGELFF.

In nucleotides, the CDR3 is TGCAGTGCGACCAGAAGTATGAACACTGAAGCTTTCTTT. Translating gives CSATRSMNTEAFF. The chain combines TRBV20-1 with TRBJ1-1; D ambiguous. Germline CDR1 DFQATT, CDR2 SNEGSKA (reference sequence). There are 13 residues in the CDR3. V lost 6 bases, J lost 0 bases, and 11 bases lay in between.

This clonotype was picked up many times. V and J are TRBV11-2 and TRBJ2-1; the D is unclear. The CDR3 spans 13 residues. Germline CDR1 reads SGHAT; CDR2 reads FQNNGV. The V end was cut by 1 base, the J end by 10 bases, with 11 bases between. Here the CDR3 DNA reads TGTGCCAGCAGCTTAGGCGGATTTGGGGAGCAGTTCTTC. Translated, it gives CASSLGGFGEQFF.

The chain employs TRBV6-2 or TRBV6-3 and TRBJ1-1, with D perhaps matching TRBD1 (5 bases). The germline gives CDR1 MNHEY, CDR2 SVGEGT. V lost 2 bases to trimming and J lost 4 bases, with 14 bases between them. The CDR3 consists of 15 residues. Here the CDR3 reads CASSYGGALGTEAFF. The DNA of the CDR3 is TGTGCCAGCAGTTACGGTGGGGCTCTGGGCACTGAAGCTTTCTTT.